This T cell receptor (beta chain) derives from a study of blood T cell repertoires in COVID-19. In the study overall: The study drew acute and convalescent COVID-19 samples from the United States, Italy and Spain. From T cells, B-cell-depleted T cells, or PBMCs came the material, which was cDNA or gDNA.

In the study's own analysis: Estimates of nucleated cell counts were drawn from the amplification of reference gene primers. Here immunoSEQ multiplex PCR was the method, and the copy in TCRdb shows in-frame clones only, minus some. The V and J calls and the clone size are those of that table, but D and trimming were determined from the DNA. The sample has around 15,000 clones; about 91% are singletons. This TCR was recovered from a human donor in a cohort sampled during active COVID-19. Input material: peripheral blood.

The CDR3 DNA reads TGTGCCAGCAGCGTAGACCCAGGGGGCAACACCGGGGAGCTGTTTTTT. It is translated as CASSVDPGGNTGELFF. V and J are TRBV9 and TRBJ2-2, with 8 nucleotides matching TRBD1. This CDR3 spans 16 amino acids. Germline loops: CDR1 SGDLS, CDR2 YYNGEE. After removal of 0 bases from V and 2 bases from J, the junction contained 3 bases not matched to a gene.